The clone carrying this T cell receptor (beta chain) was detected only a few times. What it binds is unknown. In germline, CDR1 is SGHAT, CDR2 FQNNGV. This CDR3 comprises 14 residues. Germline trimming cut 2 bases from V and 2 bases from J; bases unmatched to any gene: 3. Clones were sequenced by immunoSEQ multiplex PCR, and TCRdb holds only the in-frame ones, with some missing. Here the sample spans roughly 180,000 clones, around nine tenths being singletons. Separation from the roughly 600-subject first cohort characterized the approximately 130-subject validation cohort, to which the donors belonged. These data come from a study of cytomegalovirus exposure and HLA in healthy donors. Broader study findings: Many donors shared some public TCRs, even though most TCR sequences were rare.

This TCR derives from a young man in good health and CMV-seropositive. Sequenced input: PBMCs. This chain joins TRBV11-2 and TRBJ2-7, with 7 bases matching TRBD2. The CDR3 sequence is CASSLTGGPYEQYF. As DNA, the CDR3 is TGTGCCAGCAGCTTAACGGGGGGACCCTACGAGCAGTACTTC.